This T cell receptor beta chain was sequenced for a study of shared clonotypes between healthy human individuals. Methods used by the authors: Junction-only sequences without quality scores were provided by ImmunoSEQ, so filtering was different. The data were produced by immunoSEQ multiplex PCR, yet TCRdb's version contains in-frame clones alone and is incomplete. V, J and clone size reflect that table, while D and trimming were determined from the DNA. The repertoire includes fewer than 500,000 clones, about 80% of them detected once, and about 12% sits in the top ten. Trimming removed 3 bases from V and 8 bases from J, with 13 bases in between. CDR1 and CDR2 from the germline V gene are SGHTA and FQGNSA. This CDR3 contains 14 residues.

V is TRBV7-2 and J is TRBJ2-2; D remains unclear. The TCR comes from a middle-aged woman in good health. Some clones in this sample may be carry-over from other donors' samples. Sequencing was done on a sample of PBMCs. CDR3 in DNA: TGTGCCAGCAGCTTGACCTCCCTTCCGGGGGAGCTGTTTTTT. It yields the protein CASSLTSLPGELFF.